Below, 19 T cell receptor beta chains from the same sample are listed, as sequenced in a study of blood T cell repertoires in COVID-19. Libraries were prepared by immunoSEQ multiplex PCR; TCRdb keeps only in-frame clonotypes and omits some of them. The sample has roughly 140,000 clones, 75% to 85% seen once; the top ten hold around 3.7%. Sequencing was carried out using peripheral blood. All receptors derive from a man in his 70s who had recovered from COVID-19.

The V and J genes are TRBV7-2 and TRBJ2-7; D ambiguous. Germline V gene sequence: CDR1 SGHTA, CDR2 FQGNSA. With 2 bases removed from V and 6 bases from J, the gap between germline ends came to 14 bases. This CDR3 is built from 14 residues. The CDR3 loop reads CASSLRRASGEQYF. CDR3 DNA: TGTGCCAGCAGCTTAAGGAGAGCTTCTGGCGAGCAGTACTTC.

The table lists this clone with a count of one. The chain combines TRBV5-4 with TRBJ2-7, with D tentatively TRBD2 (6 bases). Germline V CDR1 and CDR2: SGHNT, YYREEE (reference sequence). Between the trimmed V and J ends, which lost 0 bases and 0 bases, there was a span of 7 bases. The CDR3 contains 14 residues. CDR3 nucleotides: TGTGCCAGCAGCTTGGACGGGAGCTCCTACGAGCAGTACTTC. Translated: CASSLDGSSYEQYF.

The CDR3 protein is CASSLVGASGNTIYF. The CDR3 DNA sequence: TGCGCCAGCAGCCTCGTGGGGGCATCTGGAAACACCATATATTTT. The genes are TRBV5-1 and TRBJ1-3; D possibly corresponds to TRBD1 (6 bases). The CDR3 sequence is 15 residues long. Between the trimmed V and J ends, which lost 4 bases and 1 base, there was a span of 12 bases. Germline V gene sequence: CDR1 SGHRS, CDR2 YFSETQ.

The CDR3 is CASSPTGEIWGYTF. DNA of the CDR3: TGTGCCAGCAGCCCGACAGGGGAAATTTGGGGCTACACCTTC. The chain joins TRBV3-1 (or the pseudogene TRBV3-2) to TRBJ1-2; 8 bases are shared with TRBD1. J lost 8 bases, V lost 4 bases, and 9 bases had no gene match. CDR1 and CDR2 from the germline V gene are LGHDT and YNNKEL (reference sequence). CDR3 length equals 14 residues.

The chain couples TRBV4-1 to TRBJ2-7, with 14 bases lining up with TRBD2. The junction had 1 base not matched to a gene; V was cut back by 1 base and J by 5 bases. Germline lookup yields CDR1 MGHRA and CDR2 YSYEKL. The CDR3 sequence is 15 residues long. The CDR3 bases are TGCGCCAGCAGCCAAGCGGGACTAGCGGGAGACGAGCAGTACTTC. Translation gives CASSQAGLAGDEQYF.

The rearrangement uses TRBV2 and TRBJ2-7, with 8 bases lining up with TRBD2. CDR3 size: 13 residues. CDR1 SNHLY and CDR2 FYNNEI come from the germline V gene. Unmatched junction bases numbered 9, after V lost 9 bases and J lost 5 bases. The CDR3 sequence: CASKRELFDEQYF. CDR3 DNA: TGTGCCAGTAAGCGGGAGCTGTTCGACGAGCAGTACTTC.

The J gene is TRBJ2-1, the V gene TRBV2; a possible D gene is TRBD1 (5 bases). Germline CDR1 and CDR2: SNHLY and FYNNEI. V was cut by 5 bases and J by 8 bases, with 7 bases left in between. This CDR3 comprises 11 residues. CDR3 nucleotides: TGTGCCAGCAGTCAACAGGATGAGCAGTTCTTC. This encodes CASSQQDEQFF.

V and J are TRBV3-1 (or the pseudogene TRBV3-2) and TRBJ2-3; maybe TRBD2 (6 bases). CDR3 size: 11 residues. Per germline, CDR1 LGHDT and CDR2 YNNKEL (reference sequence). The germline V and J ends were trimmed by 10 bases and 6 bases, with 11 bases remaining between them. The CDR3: CATTGVDTQYF. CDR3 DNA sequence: TGTGCCACCACGGGGGTGGATACGCAGTATTTT.

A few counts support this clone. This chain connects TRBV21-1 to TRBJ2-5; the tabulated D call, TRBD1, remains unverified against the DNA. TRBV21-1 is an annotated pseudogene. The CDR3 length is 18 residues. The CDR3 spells CASSKEFGTDTNKETQYF. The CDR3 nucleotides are TGTGCCAGCAGCAAAGAATTCGGGACAGATACGAACAAAGAGACCCAGTACTTC.

For the CDR3, the DNA is TGTGCCAGTAGTATATCTTTATCGGAGGGAACTATCTACAATGAGCAGTTCTTC. As protein: CASSISLSEGTIYNEQFF. The V and J genes are TRBV19 and TRBJ2-1; the D gene is possibly TRBD2 (6 bases). The CDR3 has 18 residues. Trimming cost V 2 bases and J 3 bases, with 20 bases left between them. In germline, CDR1 is LNHDA, CDR2 SQIVND (reference sequence).

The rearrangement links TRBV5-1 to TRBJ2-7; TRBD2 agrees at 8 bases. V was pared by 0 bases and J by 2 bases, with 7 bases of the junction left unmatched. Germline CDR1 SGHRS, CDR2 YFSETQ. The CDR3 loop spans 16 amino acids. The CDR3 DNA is TGCGCCAGCAGCTTGGCGGGTGGACTAGCCGCCTACGAGCAGTACTTC. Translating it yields CASSLAGGLAAYEQYF. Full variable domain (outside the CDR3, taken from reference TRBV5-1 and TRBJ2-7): KAGVTQTPRYLIKTRGQQVTLSCSPISGHRSVSWYQQTPGQGLQFLFEYFSETQRNKGNFPGRFSGRQFSNSRSEMNVSTLELGDSALYLCASSLAGGLAAYEQYFGPGTRLTVT.

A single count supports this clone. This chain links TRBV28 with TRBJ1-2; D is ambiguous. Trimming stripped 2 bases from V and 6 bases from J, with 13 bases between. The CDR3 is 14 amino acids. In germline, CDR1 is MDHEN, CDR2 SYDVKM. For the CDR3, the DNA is TGTGCCAGCAGTTTAGGGAGTGGAAAGGATGGCTACACCTTC. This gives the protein CASSLGSGKDGYTF.

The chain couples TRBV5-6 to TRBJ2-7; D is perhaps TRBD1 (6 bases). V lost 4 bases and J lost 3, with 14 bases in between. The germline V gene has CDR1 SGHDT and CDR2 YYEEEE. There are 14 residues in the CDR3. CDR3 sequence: CASSLTGLGYEQYF. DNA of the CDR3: TGTGCCAGCAGCCTGACAGGATTAGGCTACGAGCAGTACTTC.

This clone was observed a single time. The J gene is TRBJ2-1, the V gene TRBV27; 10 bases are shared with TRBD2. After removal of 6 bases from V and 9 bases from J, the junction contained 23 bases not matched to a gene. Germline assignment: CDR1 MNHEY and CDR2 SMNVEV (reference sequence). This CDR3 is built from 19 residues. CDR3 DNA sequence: TGTGCCAGCAGACCAAATCTTAGAACTAGCGGGATGATGGTAGGTGAGCAGTTCTTC. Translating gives CASRPNLRTSGMMVGEQFF.

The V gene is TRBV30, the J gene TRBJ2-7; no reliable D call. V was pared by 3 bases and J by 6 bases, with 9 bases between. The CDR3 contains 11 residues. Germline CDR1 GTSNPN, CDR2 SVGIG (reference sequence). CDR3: CAWSAYGEQYF. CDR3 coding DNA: TGTGCCTGGAGCGCCTATGGCGAGCAGTACTTC.

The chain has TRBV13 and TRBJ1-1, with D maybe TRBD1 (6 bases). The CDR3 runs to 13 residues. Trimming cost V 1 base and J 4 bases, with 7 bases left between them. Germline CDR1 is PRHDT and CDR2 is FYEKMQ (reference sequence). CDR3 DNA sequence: TGTGCCAGCAGCTTAGAAGGGGGCACTGAAGCTTTCTTT. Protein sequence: CASSLEGGTEAFF.

The CDR3 sequence is CASSFGGTGNTIYF. CDR3 DNA sequence: TGTGCCAGCAGTTTCGGGGGGACTGGAAACACCATATATTTT. The rearrangement joins TRBV6-6 to TRBJ1-3; D possibly corresponds to TRBD1 (5 bases). The CDR3 is made up of 14 amino acids. CDR1 and CDR2 (germline): MNHNY, SVGAGI (reference sequence). Trimming stripped 4 bases from V and 2 bases from J, with 9 bases between.

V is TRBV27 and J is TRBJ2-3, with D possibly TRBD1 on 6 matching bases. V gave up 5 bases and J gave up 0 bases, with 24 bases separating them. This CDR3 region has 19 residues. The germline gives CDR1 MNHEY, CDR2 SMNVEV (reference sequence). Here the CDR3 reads CASSARPGALQPSTDTQYF. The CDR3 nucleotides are TGTGCCAGCAGTGCCCGGCCAGGGGCCCTACAGCCTAGCACAGATACGCAGTATTTT.

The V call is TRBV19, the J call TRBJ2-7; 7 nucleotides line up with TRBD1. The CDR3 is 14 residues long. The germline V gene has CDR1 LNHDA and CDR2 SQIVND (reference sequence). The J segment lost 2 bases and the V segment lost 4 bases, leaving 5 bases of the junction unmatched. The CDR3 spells CASSRSGQTYEQYF. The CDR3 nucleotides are TGTGCCAGTAGTAGGTCGGGACAGACCTACGAGCAGTACTTC.